The 3 T cell receptor beta chains below were found in one sample sequenced in a study of molecular identifiers for immune sequencing clone quantification. In TCRdb, the PCR reads were re-called with MiXCR into one record per CDR3 protein. This sample has 35,000 or so distinct CDR3 sequences, with about 18% found just once. The specimen was naive CD8+ T cells from blood, with Jurkat cell RNA spiked in. Subset indicated: FACS-sorted CD8+CD4-CCR7+CD45RA+ naive T cells. Receptors were obtained from a human donor in good health. Some libraries in this study had Jurkat cell RNA spiked in.

This clonotype is categorized as medium-sized. The chain carries TRBV28 and TRBJ2-3, with TRBD2 matching over 8 bases. The CDR3 contains 15 residues. Germline CDR1 MDHEN, CDR2 SYDVKM. Germline trimming cut 4 bases from V and 5 bases from J; bases unmatched to any gene: 8. This chain's CDR3 is CASSSRVAGLDTQYF. For the CDR3, the DNA is TGTGCCAGCAGTTCGAGGGTAGCGGGGCTAGATACGCAGTATTTT.

This clonotype is judged medium-sized. The CDR3 loop is CSARLLAEGVEQYF. The DNA for the CDR3 is TGCAGTGCTAGATTACTAGCGGAAGGTGTGGAGCAGTACTTC. The rearrangement joins TRBV20-1 to TRBJ2-7; 8 bases fit TRBD2. Trimming took 2 bases from V and 7 from J; bases not matched to a gene: 10. CDR3 length: 14 amino acids. Per germline, CDR1 DFQATT and CDR2 SNEGSKA (reference sequence).

This clonotype was counted at least ten times. J is TRBJ2-7 and V is TRBV29-1; D may correspond to TRBD1 or TRBD2 (5 bases each). V was shortened by 4 bases and J by 0 bases, with 13 bases between the two germline ends. The CDR3 has 14 amino acids. The V gene's germline CDR1 is SQVTM and CDR2 ANQGSEA. This CDR3 is CSVAGTASSYEQYF. As DNA, the CDR3 is TGCAGCGTTGCTGGGACGGCGAGCTCCTACGAGCAGTACTTC.